The present TCR beta chain was sequenced within a study of PD-L1 blockade in urothelial cancer. The method was immunoSEQ multiplex PCR; TCRdb's version includes in-frame clones alone and lacks a portion of them. This sample has under 70,000 clones, with roughly 90% found just once. Stated time point: peripheral blood 6 weeks after treatment start. Between the trimmed V and J ends, which lost 3 bases and 3 bases, there was a span of 15 bases. The CDR3 length is 16 residues. Germline CDR1 LNHNV, CDR2 YYDKDF (reference sequence). J is TRBJ1-5 and V is TRBV15; D call uncertain. Source: PBMCs, taken around atezolizumab (anti-PD-L1) treatment. This receptor was identified in a man in his sixties with urothelial cancer. The CDR3 reads CATSRPGGAFNQPQHF. The CDR3, as DNA: TGTGCCACCAGCAGGCCCGGAGGAGCTTTCAATCAGCCCCAGCATTTT.